Shown below are 22 T cell receptor beta chains from a single sample sequenced in a study of graft-versus-host responses after intestinal transplantation. Repertoires were generated with immunoSEQ multiplex PCR, while TCRdb's copy carries only in-frame clones and drops some. The data show roughly 25,000 clones, 90% to 95% seen once. The sequenced sample was PBMCs, obtained approximately 30 days after intestinal transplant. Receptors originate from a human patient who received an intestinal transplant, so some T cells may come from the graft donor.

The V and J genes are TRBV5-4 and TRBJ2-1, with D possibly TRBD1 on 6 matching bases. CDR1 is SGHNT, CDR2 YYREEE, per germline (reference sequence). The CDR3 runs to 15 residues. The ends were cut back, 2 bases at V and 2 bases at J, with 11 bases in the middle. The CDR3 DNA follows: TGTGCCAGCAGCTTACGGGGACAACCCTACAATGAGCAGTTCTTC. It translates to CASSLRGQPYNEQFF.

This sequence joins TRBV5-1 and TRBJ2-1, with D maybe TRBD1 (6 bases). The CDR3 covers 15 residues. The germline gives CDR1 SGHRS, CDR2 YFSETQ. Between the trimmed V and J ends, which lost 4 bases and 5 bases, there was a span of 16 bases. The CDR3: CASSLPGHKNNEQFF. The CDR3 coding sequence is TGCGCCAGCAGCCTACCGGGACACAAAAACAATGAGCAGTTCTTC.

The chain employs TRBV4-1 and TRBJ2-1; tentatively, D is TRBD1 or TRBD2 (5 bases each). This CDR3 region has 15 residues. Germline CDR1 is MGHRA and CDR2 is YSYEKL. The V and J ends lost 0 bases and 9 bases respectively, with 15 bases between them. CDR3 in DNA: TGCGCCAGCAGCCAAGAAGGGTCGGGACGCGGTGAGCAGTTCTTC. Encoded protein: CASSQEGSGRGEQFF.

The chain joins TRBV28 to TRBJ2-3; no firm D call. The CDR3 loop spans 13 amino acids. Trimming pared 8 bases from V and 5 bases from J, leaving 14 bases between. CDR1 MDHEN and CDR2 SYDVKM come from the germline V gene. CDR3 DNA sequence: TGTGCCAGCGGCTTACAACCGCTAGATACGCAGTATTTT. It is translated as CASGLQPLDTQYF.

The chain is built from TRBV6-1 and TRBJ2-7; possibly TRBD1 or TRBD2 for D (5 bases each). Germline V CDR1 and CDR2: MNHNS, SASEGT. V was shortened by 6 bases and J by 7 bases, with 13 bases between the two germline ends. The CDR3 has 12 amino acids. The CDR3 DNA reads TGTGCCAGCAGCCCTAAATGGGGGGAGCAGTACTTC. This gives the protein CASSPKWGEQYF.

This chain uses TRBV6-5 with TRBJ2-5, with 14 bases aligning to TRBD2. Per the germline V gene, CDR1 is MNHEY and CDR2 is SVGAGI. Losses at the gene ends were 6 bases for V and 3 bases for J; bases not matched to a gene: 3. The CDR3 is 15 residues long. The CDR3 sequence: CASSPGLAGEETQYF. CDR3 sequence (DNA): TGTGCCAGCAGCCCGGGACTAGCGGGGGAAGAGACCCAGTACTTC.

The gene calls are TRBV30 and TRBJ1-5, with D possibly being TRBD1 (6 bases). Trimming shortened V by 4 bases and J by 0 bases, and 10 bases separated the two germline ends. This CDR3 contains 14 residues. Germline V gene data show CDR1 as GTSNPN and CDR2 as SVGIG (reference sequence). The CDR3 DNA reads TGTGCCTGGAACGGACAGTATAGCAATCAGCCCCAGCATTTT. This gives the protein CAWNGQYSNQPQHF. The whole variable domain, filled in from reference TRBV30 and TRBJ1-5, reads SQTIHQWPATLVQPVGSPLSLECTVEGTSNPNLYWYRQAAGRGLQLLFYSVGIGQISSEVPQNLSASRPQDRQFILSSKKLLLSDSGFYLCAWNGQYSNQPQHFGDGTRLSIL.

On this clone itself: Other DNA sequences in this specimen translate into the identical CDR3. The chain is built from TRBV30 and TRBJ2-6; D is ambiguous. Trimming stripped 3 bases from V and 4 bases from J, with 7 bases between. The CDR3 runs 13 residues. Per the germline V gene, CDR1 is GTSNPN and CDR2 is SVGIG (reference sequence). The CDR3 sequence is CAWRGWGANVLTF. The CDR3 DNA reads TGTGCCTGGAGGGGTTGGGGGGCCAACGTCCTGACTTTC. The whole variable domain, filled in from reference TRBV30 and TRBJ2-6, reads SQTIHQWPATLVQPVGSPLSLECTVEGTSNPNLYWYRQAAGRGLQLLFYSVGIGQISSEVPQNLSASRPQDRQFILSSKKLLLSDSGFYLCAWRGWGANVLTFGAGSRLTVL.

The rearrangement links TRBV18 to TRBJ2-7, with unresolved D. The ends were cut back, 3 bases at V and 2 bases at J, with 11 bases in the middle. Germline V gene sequence: CDR1 KGHSH, CDR2 LQKENI. This CDR3 region has 14 residues. The CDR3: CASSPWPDAYEQYF. CDR3 coding DNA: TGTGCCAGCTCACCGTGGCCGGACGCCTACGAGCAGTACTTC. Drawing the rest from reference TRBV18 and TRBJ2-7, the complete variable domain is NAGVMQNPRHLVRRRGQEARLRCSPMKGHSHVYWYRQLPEEGLKFMVYLQKENIIDESGMPKERFSAEFPKEGPSILRIQQVVRGDSAAYFCASSPWPDAYEQYFGPGTRLTVT.

V is TRBV5-4 and J is TRBJ1-1; tentative D call: TRBD1 (5 bases). The ends were cut back, 3 bases at V and 3 bases at J, with 6 bases in the middle. Per germline, CDR1 SGHNT and CDR2 YYREEE (reference sequence). This CDR3 has 12 amino acids. CDR3 nucleotide sequence: TGTGCCAGCAGCTGGGGCTACACTGAAGCTTTCTTT. As protein: CASSWGYTEAFF.

J is TRBJ2-1 and V is TRBV7-2; D remains ambiguous. Trimming pared 1 base from V and 8 bases from J, leaving 15 bases between. The germline V gene encodes CDR1 SGHTA and CDR2 FQGNSA. This CDR3 has 15 amino acids. Here the CDR3 DNA reads TGTGCCAGCAGCTTAGTGGCAGAAGCATACGATGAGCAGTTCTTC. This gives the protein CASSLVAEAYDEQFF.

About this clone itself: An end of the junction differs from the germline gene, which may be a read error. V usage is TRBV6-1 and J usage is TRBJ2-7, with D possibly called TRBD1 or TRBD2 (5 bases each). The length of the CDR3 is 13 residues. CDR1 is MNHNS, CDR2 SASEGT, per germline. The CDR3 reads CASRPGTSYEQCF. CDR3 nucleotides: TGTGCCAGCAGGCCCGGGACCTCCTACGAGCAGTGCTTC.

The chain carries TRBV29-1 and TRBJ2-7, with 8 bases fitting TRBD1. CDR1 and CDR2 (germline): SQVTM, ANQGSEA. V dropped 4 bases and J dropped 1; count of bases not matched to a gene: 3. The length of the CDR3 is 13 residues. The CDR3 reads CSVVTGGSYEQYF. In nucleotides, the CDR3 is TGCAGCGTTGTTACAGGGGGATCCTACGAGCAGTACTTC.

Only one count was recorded for this clone. V gene TRBV19 combines with J gene TRBJ2-7; D not certain. V was trimmed by 0 bases and J by 0 bases, leaving 6 bases between them. Germline lookup yields CDR1 LNHDA and CDR2 SQIVND (reference sequence). The CDR3 totals 14 residues. The CDR3 region has the DNA TGTGCCAGTAGTATAGAACAGAGCTCCTACGAGCAGTACTTC. Translation: CASSIEQSSYEQYF.

The chain employs TRBV7-2 and TRBJ2-7; 9 bases match TRBD2. The CDR3 length is 16 residues. Germline trimming cut 0 bases from V and 6 bases from J; bases unmatched to any gene: 9. Germline loops: CDR1 SGHTA, CDR2 FQGNSA. In DNA form, the CDR3 reads TGTGCCAGCAGCTTAGCGCTTGCGGGGGGGCGTTTCGAGCAGTACTTC. It specifies CASSLALAGGRFEQYF.

This chain links TRBV28 with TRBJ2-7; 8 nucleotides agree with TRBD2. After removal of 5 bases from V and 3 bases from J, the junction contained 9 bases not matched to a gene. This CDR3 is built from 15 residues. Germline V gene lookup returns CDR1 MDHEN and CDR2 SYDVKM. CDR3 loop: CASSPRGSGIYEQYF. In DNA form, the CDR3 reads TGTGCCAGCAGTCCCCGGGGTAGCGGGATCTACGAGCAGTACTTC.

The CDR3: CASSSTGMGTEAFF. The CDR3 region has the DNA TGCGCCAGCAGCAGTACAGGGATGGGCACTGAAGCTTTCTTT. V is TRBV5-1 and J is TRBJ1-1; tentative D call: TRBD1 (6 bases). This CDR3 has 14 amino acids. Germline CDR1 reads SGHRS; CDR2 reads YFSETQ. V was pared by 4 bases and J by 4 bases, with 14 bases between. Variable domain in full (rest from reference TRBV5-1 and TRBJ1-1): KAGVTQTPRYLIKTRGQQVTLSCSPISGHRSVSWYQQTPGQGLQFLFEYFSETQRNKGNFPGRFSGRQFSNSRSEMNVSTLELGDSALYLCASSSTGMGTEAFFGQGTRLTVV.

The DNA for the CDR3 is TGCGCCAGCAGCCTATCACCGGGCCCAGGGGGCTATGGCTACACCTTC. Its protein is CASSLSPGPGGYGYTF. The rearrangement joins TRBV4-1 to TRBJ1-2; the match to TRBD1 covers 7 bases. CDR1 MGHRA and CDR2 YSYEKL come from the germline V gene. V trimming: 4 bases; J trimming: 4 bases; junction bases outside the gene matches: 12. The CDR3 totals 16 residues.

The chain couples TRBV30 to TRBJ1-2; D not certain. CDR1 is GTSNPN, CDR2 SVGIG, per germline (reference sequence). The V end lost 2 bases, the J end lost 2 bases, and 9 bases lay between the germline ends. The CDR3 has 13 residues. CDR3 sequence reads: CAWSSVSNYGYTF. CDR3 nucleotides: TGTGCCTGGAGTTCCGTATCCAACTATGGCTACACCTTC.

This sequence joins TRBV30 and TRBJ2-1; 8 nucleotides match TRBD2. The CDR3 extends over 14 amino acids. Germline loops: CDR1 GTSNPN, CDR2 SVGIG (reference sequence). The V segment lost 6 bases and the J segment 2 bases; nucleotides outside the gene matches: 6. The CDR3 is CACLVSGAYNEQFF. CDR3 coding DNA: TGTGCCTGCCTAGTTAGCGGGGCCTACAATGAGCAGTTCTTC.

V and J are TRBV7-2 and TRBJ1-4; 7 bases align to TRBD1. The CDR3 contains 14 residues. Germline CDR1 SGHTA, CDR2 FQGNSA. V lost 6 bases to trimming and J lost 7 bases; unmatched junction nucleotides: 8. For the CDR3, the DNA is TGTGCCAGCAGGCAGACAGGGTCCGGTGAAAAACTGTTTTTT. It specifies CASRQTGSGEKLFF.

V gene TRBV11-2 combines with J gene TRBJ2-7; D remains unclear. V was cut by 3 bases and J by 4 bases, with 7 bases left in between. CDR3 length: 12 amino acids. CDR1 is SGHAT and CDR2 is FQNNGV in the germline V gene. In DNA form, the CDR3 reads TGTGCCAGCAGCTTTAAAGAGTACGAGCAGTACTTC. It specifies CASSFKEYEQYF. The full variable domain, rest sourced from reference TRBV11-2 and TRBJ2-7, is EAGVAQSPRYKIIEKRQSVAFWCNPISGHATLYWYQQILGQGPKLLIQFQNNGVVDDSQLPKDRFSAERLKGVDSTLKIQPAKLEDSAVYLCASSFKEYEQYFGPGTRLTVT.